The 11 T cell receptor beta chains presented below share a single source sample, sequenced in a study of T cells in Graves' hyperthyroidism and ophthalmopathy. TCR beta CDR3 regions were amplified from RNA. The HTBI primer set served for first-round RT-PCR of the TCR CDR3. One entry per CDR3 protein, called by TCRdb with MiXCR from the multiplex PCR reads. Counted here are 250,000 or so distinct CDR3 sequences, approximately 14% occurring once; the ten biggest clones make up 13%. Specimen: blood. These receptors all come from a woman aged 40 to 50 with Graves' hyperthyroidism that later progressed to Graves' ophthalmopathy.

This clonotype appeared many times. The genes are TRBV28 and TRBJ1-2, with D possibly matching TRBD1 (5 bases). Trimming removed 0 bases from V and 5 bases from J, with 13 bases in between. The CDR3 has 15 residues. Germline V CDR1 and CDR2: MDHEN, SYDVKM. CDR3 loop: CASSLWDNLGYGYTF. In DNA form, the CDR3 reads TGTGCCAGCAGTTTATGGGACAACCTGGGTTATGGCTACACCTTC.

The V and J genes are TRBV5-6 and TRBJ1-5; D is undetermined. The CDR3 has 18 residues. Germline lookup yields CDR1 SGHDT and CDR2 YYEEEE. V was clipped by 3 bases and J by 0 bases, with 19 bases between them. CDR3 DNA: TGTGCCAGCAGCTCCCTGGAGGCGGACCGATATAGCAATCAGCCCCAGCATTTT. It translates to CASSSLEADRYSNQPQHF.

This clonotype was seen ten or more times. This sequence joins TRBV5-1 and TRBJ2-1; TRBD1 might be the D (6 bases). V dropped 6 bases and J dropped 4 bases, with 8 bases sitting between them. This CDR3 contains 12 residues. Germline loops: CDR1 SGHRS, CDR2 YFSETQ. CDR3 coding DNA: TGCGCCAGCAAGACAGGTTACAATGAGCAGTTCTTC. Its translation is CASKTGYNEQFF.

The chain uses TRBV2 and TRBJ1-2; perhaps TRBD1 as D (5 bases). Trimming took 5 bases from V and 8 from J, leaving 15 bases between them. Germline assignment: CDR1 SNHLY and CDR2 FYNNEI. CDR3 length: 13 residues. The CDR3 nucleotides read TGTGCCAGCAGTACCCCGGGGGTCTTGGGCTACACCTTC. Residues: CASSTPGVLGYTF. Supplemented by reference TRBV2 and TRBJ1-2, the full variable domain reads EPEVTQTPSHQVTQMGQEVILRCVPISNHLYFYWYRQILGQKVEFLVSFYNNEISEKSEIFDDQFSVERPDGSNFTLKIRSTKLEDSAMYFCASSTPGVLGYTFGSGTRLTVV.

CDR3 sequence (DNA): TGTGCCAGCAGCCTGACGGGGGAGAGGCCCCAGCATTTT. Protein product: CASSLTGERPQHF. The chain has TRBV7-2 and TRBJ1-5, with D tentatively TRBD1 (5 bases). V lost 5 bases, J lost 9 bases, and 14 bases lay in between. CDR1 and CDR2 from the germline V gene are SGHTA and FQGNSA. The CDR3 runs to 13 residues.

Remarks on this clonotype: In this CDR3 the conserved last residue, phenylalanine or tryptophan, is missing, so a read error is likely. The CDR3 nucleotides are TGCAGTCAGGGTATATTAAGCACAGATACGCAGTATCTT. Its protein product is CSQGILSTDTQYL. The rearrangement links TRBV20-1 to TRBJ2-3, with a weak D call TRBD1 (5 bases). Trimming left V 8 bases short and J 0 bases short, with 12 bases between. CDR3 length equals 13 residues. Germline CDR1 is DFQATT and CDR2 is SNEGSKA (reference sequence).

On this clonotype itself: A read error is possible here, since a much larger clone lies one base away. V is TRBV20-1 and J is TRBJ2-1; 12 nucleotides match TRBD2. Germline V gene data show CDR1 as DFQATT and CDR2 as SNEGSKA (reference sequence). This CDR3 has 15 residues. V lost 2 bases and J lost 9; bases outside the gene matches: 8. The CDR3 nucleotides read TGCAGTGCTAGAAGACTAGCGGGAGCGGTCGGTGAGCAGTTCTTC. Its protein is CSARRLAGAVGEQFF.

CDR3 protein: CATQRGTLFF. CDR3 sequence (DNA): TGTGCCACTCAACGGGGCACTCTGTTTTTT. The chain employs TRBV6-1 and TRBJ1-4; TRBD1 is a possible D gene (5 bases). The V end was cut by 10 bases, the J end by 14 bases, with 14 bases between. Germline V gives CDR1 MNHNS, CDR2 SASEGT. CDR3 length: 10 amino acids.

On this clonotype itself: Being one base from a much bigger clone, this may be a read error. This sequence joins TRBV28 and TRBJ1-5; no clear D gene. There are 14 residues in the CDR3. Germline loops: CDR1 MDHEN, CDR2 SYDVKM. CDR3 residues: CACSLWIGNQPQHF. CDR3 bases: TGTGCCTGCAGTTTATGGATAGGGAACCAGCCCCAGCATTTT.

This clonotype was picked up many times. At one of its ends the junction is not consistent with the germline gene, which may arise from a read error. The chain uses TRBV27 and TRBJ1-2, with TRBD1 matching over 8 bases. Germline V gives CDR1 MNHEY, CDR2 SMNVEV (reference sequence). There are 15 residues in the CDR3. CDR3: CASNLRQGWRDGYTF. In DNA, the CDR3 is TGTGCCAGCAATTTAAGACAGGGGTGGCGCGATGGCTACACCTTC.

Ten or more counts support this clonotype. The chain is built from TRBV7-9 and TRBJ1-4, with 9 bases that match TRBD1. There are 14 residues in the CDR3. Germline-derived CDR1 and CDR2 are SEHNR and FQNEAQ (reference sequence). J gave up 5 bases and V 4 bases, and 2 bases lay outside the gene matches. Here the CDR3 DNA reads TGTGCCAGCAGCTCGGGACAGGGAAATGAAAAACTGTTTTTT. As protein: CASSSGQGNEKLFF.